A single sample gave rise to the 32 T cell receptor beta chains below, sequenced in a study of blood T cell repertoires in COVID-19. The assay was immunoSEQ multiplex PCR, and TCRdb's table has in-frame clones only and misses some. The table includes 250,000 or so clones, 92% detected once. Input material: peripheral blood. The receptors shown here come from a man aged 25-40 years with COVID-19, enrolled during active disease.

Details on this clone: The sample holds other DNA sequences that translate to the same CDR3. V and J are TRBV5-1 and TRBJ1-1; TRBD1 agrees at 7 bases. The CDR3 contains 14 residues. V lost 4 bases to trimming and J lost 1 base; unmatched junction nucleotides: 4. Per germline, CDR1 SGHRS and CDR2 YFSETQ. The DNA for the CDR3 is TGCGCCAGCAGCCGGACAGGACAGAACACTGAAGCTTTCTTT. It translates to CASSRTGQNTEAFF.

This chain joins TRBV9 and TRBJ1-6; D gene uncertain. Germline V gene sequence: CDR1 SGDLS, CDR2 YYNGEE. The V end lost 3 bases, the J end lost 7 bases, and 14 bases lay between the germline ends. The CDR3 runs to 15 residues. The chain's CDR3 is CASSGSRQGNSPLHF. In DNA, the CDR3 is TGTGCCAGCAGCGGATCCAGACAAGGAAATTCACCCCTCCACTTT.

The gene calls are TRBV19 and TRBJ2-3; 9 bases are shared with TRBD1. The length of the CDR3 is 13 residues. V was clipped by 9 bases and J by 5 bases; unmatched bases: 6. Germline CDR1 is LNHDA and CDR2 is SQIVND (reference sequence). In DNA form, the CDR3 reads TGTGCCAGCCAGGACAGGGGTGGAGATACGCAGTATTTT. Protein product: CASQDRGGDTQYF.

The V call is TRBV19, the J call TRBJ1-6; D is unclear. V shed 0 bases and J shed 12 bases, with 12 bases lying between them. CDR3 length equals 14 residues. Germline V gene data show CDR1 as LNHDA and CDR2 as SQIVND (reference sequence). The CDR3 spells CASSIDPDYVPLHF. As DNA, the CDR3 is TGTGCCAGTAGTATAGACCCAGACTACGTACCCCTCCACTTT.

The chain's CDR3 is CASSVLAGETQYF. The CDR3 bases are TGTGCCAGCAGCGTACTAGCGGGAGAGACCCAGTACTTC. The chain uses TRBV7-7 and TRBJ2-5; 9 bases fit TRBD2. Germline CDR1 is SSHAT and CDR2 is FNYEAQ (reference sequence). There are 13 residues in the CDR3. V lost 5 bases to trimming and J lost 4 bases; unmatched junction nucleotides: 2.

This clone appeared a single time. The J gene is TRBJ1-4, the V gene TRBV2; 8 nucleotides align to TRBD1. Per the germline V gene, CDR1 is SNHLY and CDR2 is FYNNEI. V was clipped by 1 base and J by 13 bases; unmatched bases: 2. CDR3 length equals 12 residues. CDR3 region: CASSEGRGRLFF. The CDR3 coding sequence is TGTGCCAGCAGTGAAGGCAGGGGGCGACTGTTTTTT.

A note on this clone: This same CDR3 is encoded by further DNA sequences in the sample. The CDR3 here is CSVGGGKGEKLFF. The CDR3 DNA follows: TGCAGCGTTGGAGGGGGTAAGGGTGAAAAACTGTTTTTT. This chain connects TRBV29-1 to TRBJ1-4, with a possible D match to TRBD1 (6 bases). Trimming left V 4 bases short and J 7 bases short, with 13 bases between. In germline, CDR1 is SQVTM, CDR2 ANQGSEA. This CDR3 spans 13 amino acids.

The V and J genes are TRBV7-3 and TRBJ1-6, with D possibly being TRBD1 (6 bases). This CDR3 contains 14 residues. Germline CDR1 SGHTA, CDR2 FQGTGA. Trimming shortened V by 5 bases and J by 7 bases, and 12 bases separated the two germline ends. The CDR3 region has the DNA TGTGCCAGCAGCCTGGGACATGACAATTCACCCCTCCACTTT. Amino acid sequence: CASSLGHDNSPLHF.

Here the CDR3 reads CASSFSGQGAPQYF. The CDR3 DNA reads TGTGCCAGCAGCTTCTCGGGACAGGGGGCCCCCCAGTACTTC. The chain combines TRBV11-2 with TRBJ2-5; 12 bases match TRBD1. Germline CDR1 is SGHAT and CDR2 is FQNNGV. CDR3 size: 14 residues. V lost 3 bases, J lost 9 bases, and 5 bases stayed unmatched.

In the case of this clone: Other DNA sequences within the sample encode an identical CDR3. The CDR3 nucleotides read TGTGCCAGCAGCCCAACGCTCCAAGCGGGGGGTACAGATACGCAGTATTTT. Residues: CASSPTLQAGGTDTQYF. The chain couples TRBV7-3 to TRBJ2-3; 9 nucleotides match TRBD2. The V and J ends lost 5 bases and 3 bases, in that order; junction bases with no gene match: 12. Per germline, CDR1 SGHTA and CDR2 FQGTGA. The CDR3 length is 17 residues.

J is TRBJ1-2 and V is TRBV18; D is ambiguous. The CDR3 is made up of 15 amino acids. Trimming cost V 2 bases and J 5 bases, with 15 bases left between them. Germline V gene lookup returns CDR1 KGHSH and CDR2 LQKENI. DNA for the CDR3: TGTGCCAGCTCACCAAATAATGATACACCGTATGGCTACACCTTC. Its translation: CASSPNNDTPYGYTF.

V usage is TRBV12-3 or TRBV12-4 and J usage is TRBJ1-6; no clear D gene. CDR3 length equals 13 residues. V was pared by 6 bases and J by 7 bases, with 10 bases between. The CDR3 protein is CASSRTENSPLHF. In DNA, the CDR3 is TGTGCCAGCAGCAGAACAGAGAATTCACCCCTCCACTTT.

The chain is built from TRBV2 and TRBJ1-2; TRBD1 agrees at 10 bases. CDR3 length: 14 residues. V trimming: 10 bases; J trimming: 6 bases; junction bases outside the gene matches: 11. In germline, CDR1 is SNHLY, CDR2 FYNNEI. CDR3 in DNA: TGTGCCACGGTGCCTCCGGGACAGGGGAATGGCTACACCTTC. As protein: CATVPPGQGNGYTF.

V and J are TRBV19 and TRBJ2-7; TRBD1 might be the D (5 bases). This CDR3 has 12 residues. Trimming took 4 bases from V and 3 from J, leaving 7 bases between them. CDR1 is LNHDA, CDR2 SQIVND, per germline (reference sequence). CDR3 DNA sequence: TGTGCCAGTAGTACCGACAGCTACGAGCAGTACTTC. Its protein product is CASSTDSYEQYF.

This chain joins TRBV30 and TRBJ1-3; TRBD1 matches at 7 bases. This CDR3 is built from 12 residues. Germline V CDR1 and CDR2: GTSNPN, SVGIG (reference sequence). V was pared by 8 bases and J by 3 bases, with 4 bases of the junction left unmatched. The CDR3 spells CARDSGGNTIYF. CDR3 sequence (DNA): TGTGCCCGGGACAGCGGTGGAAACACCATATATTTT.

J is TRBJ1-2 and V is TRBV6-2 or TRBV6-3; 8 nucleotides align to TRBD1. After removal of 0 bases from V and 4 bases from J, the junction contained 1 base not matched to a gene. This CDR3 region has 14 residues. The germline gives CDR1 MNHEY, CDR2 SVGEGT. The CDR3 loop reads CASSYSGQGYGYTF. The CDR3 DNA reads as TGTGCCAGCAGTTACTCCGGACAGGGCTATGGCTACACCTTC.

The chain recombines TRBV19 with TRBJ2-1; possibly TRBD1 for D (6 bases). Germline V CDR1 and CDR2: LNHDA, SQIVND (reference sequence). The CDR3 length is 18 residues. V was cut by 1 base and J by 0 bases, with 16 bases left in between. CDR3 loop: CASSIGWGLGDSYNEQFF. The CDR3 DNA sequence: TGTGCCAGTAGTATAGGATGGGGGCTAGGCGACTCCTACAATGAGCAGTTCTTC.

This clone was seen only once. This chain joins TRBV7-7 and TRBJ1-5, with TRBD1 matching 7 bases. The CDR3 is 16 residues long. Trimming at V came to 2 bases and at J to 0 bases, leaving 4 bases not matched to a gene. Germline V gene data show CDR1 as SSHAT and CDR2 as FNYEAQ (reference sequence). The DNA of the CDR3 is TGTGCCAGCAGCTTATACGCAGGGGGTAGCAATCAGCCCCAGCATTTT. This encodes CASSLYAGGSNQPQHF.

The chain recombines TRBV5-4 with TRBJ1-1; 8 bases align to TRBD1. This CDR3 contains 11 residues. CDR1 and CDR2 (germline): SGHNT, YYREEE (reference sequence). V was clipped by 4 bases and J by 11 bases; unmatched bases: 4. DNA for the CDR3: TGTGCCAGCAGCCTGGACAGGGTGGCTTTCTTT. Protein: CASSLDRVAFF.

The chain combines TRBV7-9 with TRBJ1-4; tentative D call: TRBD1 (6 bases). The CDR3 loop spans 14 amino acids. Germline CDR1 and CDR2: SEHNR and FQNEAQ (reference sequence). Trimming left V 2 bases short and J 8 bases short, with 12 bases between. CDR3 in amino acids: CASSLHRAREKLFF. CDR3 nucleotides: TGTGCCAGCAGCTTACACAGGGCGAGAGAAAAACTGTTTTTT.

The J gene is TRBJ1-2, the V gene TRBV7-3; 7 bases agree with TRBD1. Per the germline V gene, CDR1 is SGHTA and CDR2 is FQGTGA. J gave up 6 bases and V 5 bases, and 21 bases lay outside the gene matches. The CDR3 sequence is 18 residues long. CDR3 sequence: CASSPKFSTQGQRNGYTF. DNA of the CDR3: TGTGCCAGCAGCCCTAAGTTCTCTACACAGGGGCAGAGAAATGGCTACACCTTC.

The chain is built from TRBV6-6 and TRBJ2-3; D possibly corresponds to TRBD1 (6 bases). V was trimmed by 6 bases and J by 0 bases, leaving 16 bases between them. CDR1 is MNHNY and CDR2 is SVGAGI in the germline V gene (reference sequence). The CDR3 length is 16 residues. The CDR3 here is CASRQGSSRSTDTQYF. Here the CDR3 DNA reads TGTGCCAGCAGACAGGGCTCTAGCAGAAGCACAGATACGCAGTATTTT.

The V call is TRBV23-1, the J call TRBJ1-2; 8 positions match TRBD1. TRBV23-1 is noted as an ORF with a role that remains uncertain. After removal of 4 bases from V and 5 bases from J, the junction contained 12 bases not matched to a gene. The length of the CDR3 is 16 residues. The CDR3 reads CASSLSRVQGAYGYTF. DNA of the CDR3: TGCGCCAGCAGTCTTTCGCGGGTTCAGGGGGCGTATGGCTACACCTTC.

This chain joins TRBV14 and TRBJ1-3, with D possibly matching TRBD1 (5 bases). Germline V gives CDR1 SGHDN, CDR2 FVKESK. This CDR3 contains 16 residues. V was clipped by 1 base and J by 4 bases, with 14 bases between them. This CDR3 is CASSQVQGSAGNTIYF. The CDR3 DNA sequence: TGTGCCAGCAGCCAAGTCCAGGGATCAGCCGGAAACACCATATATTTT.

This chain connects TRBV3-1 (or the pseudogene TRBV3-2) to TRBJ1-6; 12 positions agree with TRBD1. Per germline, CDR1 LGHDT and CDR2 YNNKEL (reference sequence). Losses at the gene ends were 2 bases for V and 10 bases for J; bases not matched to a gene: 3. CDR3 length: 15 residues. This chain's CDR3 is CASSQRDRGHSPLHF. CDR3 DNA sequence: TGTGCCAGCAGCCAACGGGACAGGGGGCACTCACCCCTCCACTTT.

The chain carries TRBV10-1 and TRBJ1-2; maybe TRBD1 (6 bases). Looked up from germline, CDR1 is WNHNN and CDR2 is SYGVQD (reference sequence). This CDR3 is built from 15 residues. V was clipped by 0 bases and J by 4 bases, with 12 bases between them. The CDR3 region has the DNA TGCGCCAGCAGTGAGTCTCCAGGACAGCTCTATGGCTACACCTTC. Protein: CASSESPGQLYGYTF.

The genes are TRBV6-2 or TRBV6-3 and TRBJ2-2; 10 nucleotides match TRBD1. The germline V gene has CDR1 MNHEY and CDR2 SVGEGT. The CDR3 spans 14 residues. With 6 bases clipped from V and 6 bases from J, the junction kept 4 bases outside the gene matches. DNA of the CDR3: TGTGCCAGCAGCGGGACAGGGGATCCCGGGGAGCTGTTTTTT. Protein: CASSGTGDPGELFF.

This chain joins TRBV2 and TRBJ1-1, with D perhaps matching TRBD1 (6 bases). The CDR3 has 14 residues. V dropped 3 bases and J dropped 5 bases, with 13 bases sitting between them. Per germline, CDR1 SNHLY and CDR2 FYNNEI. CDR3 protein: CASSDKGGDTEAFF. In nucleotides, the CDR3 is TGTGCCAGCAGTGATAAGGGGGGGGATACTGAAGCTTTCTTT.

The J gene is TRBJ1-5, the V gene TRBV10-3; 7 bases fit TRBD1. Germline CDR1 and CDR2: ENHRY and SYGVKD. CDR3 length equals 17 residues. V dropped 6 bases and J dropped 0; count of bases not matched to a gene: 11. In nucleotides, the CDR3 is TGTGCCATCAGCGCAAATGCCGGGACAGCTAGCAATCAGCCCCAGCATTTT. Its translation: CAISANAGTASNQPQHF.

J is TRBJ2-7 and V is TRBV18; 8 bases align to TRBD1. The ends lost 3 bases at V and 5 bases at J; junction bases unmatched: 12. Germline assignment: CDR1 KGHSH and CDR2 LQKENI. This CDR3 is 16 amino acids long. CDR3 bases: TGTGCCAGCTCACCTCAGGGGGCACCGATCCGGAACGAGCAGTACTTC. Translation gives CASSPQGAPIRNEQYF.

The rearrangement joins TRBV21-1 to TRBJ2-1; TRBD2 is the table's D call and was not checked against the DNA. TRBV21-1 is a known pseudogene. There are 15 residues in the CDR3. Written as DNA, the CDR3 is TGTGCCAGCAGCCTTAGCGGGGCCTCCTACAATGAGCAGTTCTTC. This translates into CASSLSGASYNEQFF.

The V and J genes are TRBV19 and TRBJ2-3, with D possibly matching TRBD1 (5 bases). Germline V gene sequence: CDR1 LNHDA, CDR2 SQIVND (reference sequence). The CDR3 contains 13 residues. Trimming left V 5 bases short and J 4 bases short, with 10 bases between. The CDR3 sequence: CASSSRQPDTQYF. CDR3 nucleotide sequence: TGTGCCAGTAGTTCCCGACAGCCAGATACGCAGTATTTT. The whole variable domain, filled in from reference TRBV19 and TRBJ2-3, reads DGGITQSPKYLFRKEGQNVTLSCEQNLNHDAMYWYRQDPGQGLRLIYYSQIVNDFQKGDIAEGYSVSREKKESFPLTVTSAQKNPTAFYLCASSSRQPDTQYFGPGTRLTVL.